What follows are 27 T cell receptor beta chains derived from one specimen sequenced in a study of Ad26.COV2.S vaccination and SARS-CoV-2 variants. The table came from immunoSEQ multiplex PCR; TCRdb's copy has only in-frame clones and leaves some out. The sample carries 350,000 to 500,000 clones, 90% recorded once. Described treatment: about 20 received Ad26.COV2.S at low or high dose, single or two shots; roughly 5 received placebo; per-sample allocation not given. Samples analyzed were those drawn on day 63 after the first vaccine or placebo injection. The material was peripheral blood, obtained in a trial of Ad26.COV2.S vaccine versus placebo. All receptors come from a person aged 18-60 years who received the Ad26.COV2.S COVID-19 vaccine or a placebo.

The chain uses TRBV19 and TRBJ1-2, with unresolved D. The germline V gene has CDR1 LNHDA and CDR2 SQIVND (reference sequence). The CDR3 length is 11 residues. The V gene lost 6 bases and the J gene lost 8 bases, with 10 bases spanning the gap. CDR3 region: CASSYQGGYTF. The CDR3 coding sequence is TGTGCCAGTAGCTACCAAGGGGGCTACACCTTC.

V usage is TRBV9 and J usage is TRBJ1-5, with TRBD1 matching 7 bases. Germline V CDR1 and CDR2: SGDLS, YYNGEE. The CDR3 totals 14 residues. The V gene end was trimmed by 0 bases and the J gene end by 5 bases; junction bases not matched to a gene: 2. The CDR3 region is CASSVEGGYQPQHF. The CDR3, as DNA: TGTGCCAGCAGCGTAGAAGGGGGCTATCAGCCCCAGCATTTT.

The CDR3 bases are TGTGCCAGCAGCCCCCGACGGCAGTACCAAGAGACCCAGTACTTC. Its protein product is CASSPRRQYQETQYF. The chain couples TRBV11-2 to TRBJ2-5; D unclear. Germline assignment: CDR1 SGHAT and CDR2 FQNNGV. The CDR3 spans 15 residues. V lost 5 bases and J lost 0, with 13 bases in between.

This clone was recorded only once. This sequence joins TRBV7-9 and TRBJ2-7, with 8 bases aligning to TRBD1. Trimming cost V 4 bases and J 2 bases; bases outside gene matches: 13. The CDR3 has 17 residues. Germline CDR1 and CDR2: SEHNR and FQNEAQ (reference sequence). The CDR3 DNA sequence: TGTGCCAGCAGCTCAATTTCGGGGGACAGGATAACCTACGAGCAGTACTTC. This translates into CASSSISGDRITYEQYF. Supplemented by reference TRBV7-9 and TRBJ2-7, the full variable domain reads DTGVSQNPRHKITKRGQNVTFRCDPISEHNRLYWYRQTLGQGPEFLTYFQNEAQLEKSRLLSDRFSAERPKGSFSTLEIQRTEQGDSAMYLCASSSISGDRITYEQYFGPGTRLTVT.

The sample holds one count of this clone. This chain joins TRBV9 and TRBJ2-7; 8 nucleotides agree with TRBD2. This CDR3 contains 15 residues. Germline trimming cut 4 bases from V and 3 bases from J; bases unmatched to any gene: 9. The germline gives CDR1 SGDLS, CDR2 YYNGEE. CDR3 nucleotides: TGTGCCAGCAGCTTGGGGGCTAGCGGGTACTACGAGCAGTACTTC. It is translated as CASSLGASGYYEQYF.

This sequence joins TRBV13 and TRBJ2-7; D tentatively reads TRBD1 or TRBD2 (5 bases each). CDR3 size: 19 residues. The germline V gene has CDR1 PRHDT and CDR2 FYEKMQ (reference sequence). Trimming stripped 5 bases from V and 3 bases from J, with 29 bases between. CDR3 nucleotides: TGTGCCAGCAGCGCCCGGGACGGCCTTGGTTTAGCACCTAACTACGAGCAGTACTTC. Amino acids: CASSARDGLGLAPNYEQYF.

For the CDR3, the DNA is TGTGCCAGCAGCATACCGAGCTGGGGCCCCAACGAGCAGTACTTC. Translation gives CASSIPSWGPNEQYF. The chain combines TRBV5-5 with TRBJ2-7; the D gene is possibly TRBD1 (5 bases). The CDR3 contains 15 residues. Germline V lookup: CDR1 SGHKS, CDR2 YYEKEE (reference sequence). The germline V and J ends were trimmed by 4 bases and 5 bases, with 19 bases remaining between them.

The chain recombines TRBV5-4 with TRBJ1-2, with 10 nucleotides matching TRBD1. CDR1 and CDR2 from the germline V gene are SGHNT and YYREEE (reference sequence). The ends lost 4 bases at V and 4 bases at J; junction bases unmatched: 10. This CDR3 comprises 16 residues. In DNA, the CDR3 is TGTGCCAGCAGCCGGCCGACGGGACAGGGGCTCTATGGCTACACCTTC. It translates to CASSRPTGQGLYGYTF.

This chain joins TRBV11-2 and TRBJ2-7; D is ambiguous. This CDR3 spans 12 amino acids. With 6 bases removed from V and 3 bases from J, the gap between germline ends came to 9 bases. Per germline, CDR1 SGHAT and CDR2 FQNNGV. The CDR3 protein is CASRSLIYEQYF. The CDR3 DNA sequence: TGTGCCAGCAGAAGTCTAATCTACGAGCAGTACTTC.

CDR3 loop: CASSEVGGGQETQYF. DNA for the CDR3: TGTGCCAGCAGTGAAGTTGGGGGCGGACAAGAGACCCAGTACTTC. J is TRBJ2-5 and V is TRBV6-1; D possibly corresponds to TRBD1 (6 bases). This CDR3 is built from 15 residues. In germline, CDR1 is MNHNS, CDR2 SASEGT. Trimming shortened V by 1 base and J by 2 bases, and 11 bases separated the two germline ends.

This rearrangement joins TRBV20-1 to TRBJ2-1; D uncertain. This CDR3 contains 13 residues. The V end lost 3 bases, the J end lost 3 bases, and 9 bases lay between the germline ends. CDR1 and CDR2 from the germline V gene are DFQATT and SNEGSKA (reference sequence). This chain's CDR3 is CSASRLVYNEQFF. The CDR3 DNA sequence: TGCAGTGCTAGTCGGCTAGTCTACAATGAGCAGTTCTTC.

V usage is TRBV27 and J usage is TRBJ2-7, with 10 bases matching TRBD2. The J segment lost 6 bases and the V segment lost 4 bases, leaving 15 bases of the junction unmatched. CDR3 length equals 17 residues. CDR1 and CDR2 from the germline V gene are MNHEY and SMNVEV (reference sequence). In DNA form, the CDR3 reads TGTGCCAGCAGTTCTCCCAGCGGGAGGGCCCAGGGGAGCGAGCAGTACTTC. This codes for CASSSPSGRAQGSEQYF.

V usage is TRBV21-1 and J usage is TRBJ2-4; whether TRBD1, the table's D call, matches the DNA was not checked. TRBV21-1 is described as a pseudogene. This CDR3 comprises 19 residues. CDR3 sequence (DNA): TGTGCCAGCAGCAAACCTGGGACAGGGGGCGATTTAGTCAAAAACATTCAGTACTTC. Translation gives CASSKPGTGGDLVKNIQYF.

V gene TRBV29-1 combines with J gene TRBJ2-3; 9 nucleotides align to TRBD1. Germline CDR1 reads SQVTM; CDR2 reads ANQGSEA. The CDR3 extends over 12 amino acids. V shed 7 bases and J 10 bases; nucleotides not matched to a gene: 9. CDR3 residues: CSAQGAERSQYF. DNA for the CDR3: TGCAGCGCACAGGGGGCGGAGAGGTCGCAGTATTTT.

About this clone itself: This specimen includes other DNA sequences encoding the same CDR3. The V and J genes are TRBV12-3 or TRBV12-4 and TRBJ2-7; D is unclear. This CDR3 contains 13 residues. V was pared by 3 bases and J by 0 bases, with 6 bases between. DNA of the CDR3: TGTGCCAGCAGTTTGGGCAGCTCCTACGAGCAGTACTTC. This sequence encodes CASSLGSSYEQYF.

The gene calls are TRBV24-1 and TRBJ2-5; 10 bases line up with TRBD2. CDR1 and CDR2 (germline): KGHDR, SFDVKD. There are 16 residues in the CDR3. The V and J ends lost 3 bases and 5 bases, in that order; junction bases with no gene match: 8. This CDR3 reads CATSDTSSGRWETQYF. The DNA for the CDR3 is TGTGCCACCAGTGATACTTCTAGCGGGAGATGGGAGACCCAGTACTTC.

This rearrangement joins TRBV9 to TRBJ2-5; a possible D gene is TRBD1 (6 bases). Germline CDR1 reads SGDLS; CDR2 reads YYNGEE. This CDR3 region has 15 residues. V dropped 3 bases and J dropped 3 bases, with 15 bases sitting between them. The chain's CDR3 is CASSARGWSKETQYF. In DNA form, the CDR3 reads TGTGCCAGCAGCGCGAGGGGGTGGTCCAAAGAGACCCAGTACTTC. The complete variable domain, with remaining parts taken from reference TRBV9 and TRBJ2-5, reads DSGVTQTPKHLITATGQRVTLRCSPRSGDLSVYWYQQSLDQGLQFLIQYYNGEERAKGNILERFSAQQFPDLHSELNLSSLELGDSALYFCASSARGWSKETQYFGPGTRLLVL.

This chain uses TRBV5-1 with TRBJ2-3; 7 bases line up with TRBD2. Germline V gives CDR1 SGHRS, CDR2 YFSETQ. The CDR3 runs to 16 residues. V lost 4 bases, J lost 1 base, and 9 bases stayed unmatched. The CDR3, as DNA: TGCGCCAGCAGCCCGGAGGGACTACATCGCACAGATACGCAGTATTTT. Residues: CASSPEGLHRTDTQYF.

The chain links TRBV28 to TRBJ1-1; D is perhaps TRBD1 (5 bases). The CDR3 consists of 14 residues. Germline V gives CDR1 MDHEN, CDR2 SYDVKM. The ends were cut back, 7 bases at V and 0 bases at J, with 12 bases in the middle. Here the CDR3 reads CASKPQVMNTEAFF. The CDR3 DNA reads TGTGCCAGCAAGCCACAGGTTATGAACACTGAAGCTTTCTTT.

The CDR3 is CASTTLRPNNSPLHF. The CDR3 nucleotides read TGTGCCAGCACTACCCTCAGGCCCAATAATTCACCCCTCCACTTT. The chain employs TRBV6-6 and TRBJ1-6; D not resolved. The V gene's germline CDR1 is MNHNY and CDR2 SVGAGI (reference sequence). This CDR3 is 15 amino acids long. Between the trimmed V and J ends, which lost 7 bases and 5 bases, there was a span of 15 bases.

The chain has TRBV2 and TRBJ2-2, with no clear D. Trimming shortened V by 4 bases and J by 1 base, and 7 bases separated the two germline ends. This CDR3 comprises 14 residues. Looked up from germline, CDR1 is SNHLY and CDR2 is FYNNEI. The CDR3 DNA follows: TGTGCCAGCAGTGTATTCAGGAACACCGGGGAGCTGTTTTTT. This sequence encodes CASSVFRNTGELFF. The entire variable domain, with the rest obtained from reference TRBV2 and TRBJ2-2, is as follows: EPEVTQTPSHQVTQMGQEVILRCVPISNHLYFYWYRQILGQKVEFLVSFYNNEISEKSEIFDDQFSVERPDGSNFTLKIRSTKLEDSAMYFCASSVFRNTGELFFGEGSRLTVL.

DNA for the CDR3: TGTGCCAGCACCCGAAGACCCACATCCTACGAGCAGTACTTC. Translated: CASTRRPTSYEQYF. The rearrangement joins TRBV28 to TRBJ2-7; D remains ambiguous. This CDR3 region has 14 residues. The ends were cut back, 7 bases at V and 1 base at J, with 14 bases in the middle. Looked up from germline, CDR1 is MDHEN and CDR2 is SYDVKM.

The CDR3 loop is CASSTGLAGVRMTGELFF. CDR3 DNA: TGTGCCAGCAGCACGGGACTAGCGGGAGTTCGGATGACCGGGGAGCTGTTTTTT. The J gene is TRBJ2-2, the V gene TRBV7-8; 14 positions agree with TRBD2. V dropped 5 bases and J dropped 5; count of bases not matched to a gene: 10. The CDR3 loop spans 18 amino acids. Germline CDR1 is SGHVS and CDR2 is FQNEAQ.

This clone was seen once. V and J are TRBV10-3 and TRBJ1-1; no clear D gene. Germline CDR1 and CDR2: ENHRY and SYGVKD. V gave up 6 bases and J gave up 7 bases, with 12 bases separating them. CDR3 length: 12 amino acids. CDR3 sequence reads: CAISGVSGEAFF. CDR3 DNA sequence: TGTGCCATCAGCGGGGTTTCAGGTGAAGCTTTCTTT.

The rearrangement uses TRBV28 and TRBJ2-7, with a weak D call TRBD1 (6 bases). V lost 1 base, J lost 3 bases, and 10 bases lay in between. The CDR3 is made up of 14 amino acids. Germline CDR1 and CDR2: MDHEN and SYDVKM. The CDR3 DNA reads TGTGCCAGCAGTTTATTCAGGGGAAACTACGAGCAGTACTTC. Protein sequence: CASSLFRGNYEQYF. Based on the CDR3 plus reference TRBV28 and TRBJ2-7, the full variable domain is DVKVTQSSRYLVKRTGEKVFLECVQDMDHENMFWYRQDPGLGLRLIYFSYDVKMKEKGDIPEGYSVSREKKERFSLILESASTNQTSMYLCASSLFRGNYEQYFGPGTRLTVT.

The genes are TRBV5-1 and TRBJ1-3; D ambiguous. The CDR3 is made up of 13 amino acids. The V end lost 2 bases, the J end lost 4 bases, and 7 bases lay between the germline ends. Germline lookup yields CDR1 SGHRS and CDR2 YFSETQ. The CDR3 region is CASSFNAGNTIYF. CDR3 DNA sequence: TGCGCCAGCAGCTTCAACGCCGGAAACACCATATATTTT.

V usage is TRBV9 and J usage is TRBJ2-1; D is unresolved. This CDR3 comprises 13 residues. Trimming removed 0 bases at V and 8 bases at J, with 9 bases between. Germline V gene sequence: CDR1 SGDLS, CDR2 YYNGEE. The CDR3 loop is CASSVAPTHEQFF. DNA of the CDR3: TGTGCCAGCAGCGTAGCCCCGACCCATGAGCAGTTCTTC.